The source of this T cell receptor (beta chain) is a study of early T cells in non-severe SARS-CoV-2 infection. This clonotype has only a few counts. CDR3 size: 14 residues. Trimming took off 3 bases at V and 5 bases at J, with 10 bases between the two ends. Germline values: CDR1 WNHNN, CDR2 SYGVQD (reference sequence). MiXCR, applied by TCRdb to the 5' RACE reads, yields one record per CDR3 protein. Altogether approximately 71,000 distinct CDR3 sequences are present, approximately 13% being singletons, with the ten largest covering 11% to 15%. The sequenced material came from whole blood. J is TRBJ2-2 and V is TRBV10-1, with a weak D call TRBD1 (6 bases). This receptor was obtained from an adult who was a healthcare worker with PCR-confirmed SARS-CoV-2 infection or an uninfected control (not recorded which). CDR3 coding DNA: TGCGCCAGCAGTGACGCAGGGGAAACCGGGGAGCTGTTTTTT. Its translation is CASSDAGETGELFF.